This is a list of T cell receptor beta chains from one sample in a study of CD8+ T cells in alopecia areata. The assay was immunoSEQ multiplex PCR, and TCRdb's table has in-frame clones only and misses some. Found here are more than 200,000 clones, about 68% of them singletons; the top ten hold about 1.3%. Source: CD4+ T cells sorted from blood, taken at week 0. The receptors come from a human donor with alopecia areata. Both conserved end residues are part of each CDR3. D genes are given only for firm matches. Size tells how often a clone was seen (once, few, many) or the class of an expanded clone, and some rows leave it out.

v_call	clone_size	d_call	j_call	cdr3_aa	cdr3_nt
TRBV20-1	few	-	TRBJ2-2	CSAGSSGELFF	TGCAGTGCTGGCTCCTCCGGGGAGCTGTTTTTT
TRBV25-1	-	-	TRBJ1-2	CASKDRDVEGYTF	TGTGCCAGCAAGGATCGTGACGTTGAGGGCTACACCTTC
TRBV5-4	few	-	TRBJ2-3	CASSPTGSGATDTQYF	TGTGCCAGCAGCCCGACCGGGTCGGGGGCCACAGATACGCAGTATTTT
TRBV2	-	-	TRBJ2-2	CASSEEIRGELFF	TGTGCCAGCAGTGAAGAAATTCGAGGGGAGCTGTTTTTT
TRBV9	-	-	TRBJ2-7	CASSVEASWAYEQYF	TGTGCCAGCAGCGTAGAGGCTAGCTGGGCCTACGAGCAGTACTTC
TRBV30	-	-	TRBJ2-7	CATGQGMGEQYF	TGTGCCACCGGGCAGGGGATGGGCGAGCAGTACTTC
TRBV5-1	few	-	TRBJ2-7	CASSLDGRAHEQYF	TGCGCCAGCAGCTTGGATGGCAGGGCCCACGAGCAGTACTTC
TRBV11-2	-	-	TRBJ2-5	CASSSLGLLETQYF	TGTGCCAGCAGCTCTCTCGGTCTCTTGGAGACCCAGTACTTC
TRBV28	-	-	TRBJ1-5	CASSLRGQPQHF	TGTGCCAGCAGTTTAAGGGGTCAGCCCCAGCATTTT
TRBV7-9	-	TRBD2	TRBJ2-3	CASSSQGLAGALPDTQYF	TGTGCCAGCAGCTCCCAGGGACTAGCGGGGGCCCTCCCGGATACGCAGTATTTT
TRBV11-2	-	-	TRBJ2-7	CASSLGLSGISYEQYF	TGTGCCAGCAGCTTAGGTCTATCGGGGATCTCCTACGAGCAGTACTTC
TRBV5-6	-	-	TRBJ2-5	CASSLGRFQETQYF	TGTGCCAGCAGCTTGGGCAGGTTCCAAGAGACCCAGTACTTC
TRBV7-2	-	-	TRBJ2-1	CASSLAGSGRTYNEQFF	TGTGCCAGCAGCTTAGCGGGTAGCGGTAGGACCTACAATGAGCAGTTCTTC
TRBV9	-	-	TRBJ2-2	CASSTKKGDTGELFF	TGTGCCAGCAGCACTAAGAAGGGGGACACCGGGGAGCTGTTTTTT
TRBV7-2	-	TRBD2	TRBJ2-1	CASSLTSPLLFF	TGTGCCAGCAGCTTGACTAGCCCGCTGCTTTTCTTC
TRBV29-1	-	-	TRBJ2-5	CSVPPLGEEETQYF	TGCAGCGTTCCCCCCCTAGGGGAGGAAGAGACCCAGTACTTC
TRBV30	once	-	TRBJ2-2	CAWSTPGELFF	TGTGCCTGGAGTACACCAGGGGAGCTGTTTTTT
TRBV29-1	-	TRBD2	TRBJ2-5	CSVVRGVRPETQYF	TGCAGCGTCGTGCGGGGGGTTCGGCCAGAGACCCAGTACTTC
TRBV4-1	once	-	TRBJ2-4	CASSQDRTALAKNIQYF	TGCGCCAGCAGCCAAGATAGGACAGCTTTAGCCAAAAACATTCAGTACTTC
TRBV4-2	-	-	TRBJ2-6	CASSQNGGSGANVLTF	TGTGCCAGCAGCCAAAATGGGGGCTCTGGGGCCAACGTCCTGACTTTC
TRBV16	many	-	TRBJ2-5	CASSQGQQQETQYF	TGTGCCAGCAGCCAAGGGCAGCAACAAGAGACCCAGTACTTC
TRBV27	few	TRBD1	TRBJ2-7	CASSRTGSYEQYF	TGTGCCAGCAGTCGGACAGGGTCTTACGAGCAGTACTTC
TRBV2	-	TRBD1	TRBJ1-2	CASRGDRFSYGYTF	TGTGCCAGCAGAGGGGACAGGTTTAGCTATGGCTACACCTTC
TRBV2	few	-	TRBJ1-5	CASSEGAGQPQHF	TGTGCCAGCAGTGAAGGGGCTGGTCAGCCCCAGCATTTT
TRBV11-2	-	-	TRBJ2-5	CASSLVSGSKETQYF	TGTGCCAGCAGCTTAGTCAGCGGGTCGAAAGAGACCCAGTACTTC
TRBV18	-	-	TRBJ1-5	CASSPRSNQPQHF	TGTGCCAGCTCACCAAGAAGTAATCAGCCCCAGCATTTT
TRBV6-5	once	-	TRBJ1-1	CASSRTRAQTHEAFF	TGTGCCAGCAGCCGGACACGAGCGCAGACCCATGAAGCTTTCTTT
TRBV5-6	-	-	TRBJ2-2	CASSLAPDGTGELFF	TGTGCCAGCAGCTTGGCCCCGGACGGCACCGGGGAGCTGTTTTTT
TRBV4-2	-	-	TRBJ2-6	CASSQERGRRSGANVLTF	TGTGCCAGCAGCCAAGAACGGGGAAGGAGGTCTGGGGCCAACGTCCTGACTTTC
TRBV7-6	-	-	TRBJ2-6	CASSLPRSGANVLTF	TGTGCCAGCAGCCTCCCCCGCTCTGGGGCCAACGTCCTGACTTTC
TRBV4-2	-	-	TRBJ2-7	CASSQGRPALDEQYF	TGTGCCAGCAGCCAAGGGAGGCCGGCTCTCGACGAGCAGTACTTC
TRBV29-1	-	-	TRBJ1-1	CSVAGQNTEAFF	TGCAGCGTCGCGGGGCAGAACACTGAAGCTTTCTTT
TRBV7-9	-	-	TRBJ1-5	CASSLGAQPQHF	TGTGCCAGCAGCTTAGGGGCTCAGCCCCAGCATTTT
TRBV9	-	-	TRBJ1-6	CASSAGVSPLHF	TGTGCCAGCAGCGCCGGGGTCTCACCCCTCCACTTT
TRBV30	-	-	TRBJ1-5	CAWSGGTGYNQPQHF	TGTGCCTGGAGTGGGGGTACAGGATACAATCAGCCCCAGCATTTT
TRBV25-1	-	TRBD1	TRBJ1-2	CASRGQGSTF	TGTGCCAGCAGAGGACAGGGAAGTACCTTC
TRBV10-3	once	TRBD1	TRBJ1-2	CAISDSQGASDYGYTF	TGTGCCATCAGTGATTCACAGGGGGCATCGGACTATGGCTACACCTTC
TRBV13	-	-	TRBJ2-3	CASSLAGDGTDTQYF	TGTGCCAGCAGCTTAGCTGGGGACGGCACAGATACGCAGTATTTT
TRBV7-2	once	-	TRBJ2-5	CASSLVARPRGVETQYF	TGTGCCAGCAGCTTAGTAGCCAGGCCGCGTGGGGTGGAGACCCAGTACTTC
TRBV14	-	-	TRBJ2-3	CASSQAGAADTQYF	TGTGCCAGCAGCCAAGCGGGGGCAGCAGATACGCAGTATTTT
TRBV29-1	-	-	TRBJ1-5	CSVGDTGQPQHF	TGCAGCGTTGGGGACACAGGGCAGCCCCAGCATTTT
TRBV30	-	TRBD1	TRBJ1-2	CAWGGTAYGYTF	TGTGCCTGGGGGGGGACAGCCTATGGCTACACCTTC
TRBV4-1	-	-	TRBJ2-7	CASSQGSLPYEQYF	TGCGCCAGCAGCCAAGGTAGCCTTCCCTACGAGCAGTACTTC
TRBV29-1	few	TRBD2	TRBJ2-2	CSVVAGDHTGELFF	TGCAGCGTTGTGGCGGGGGATCACACCGGGGAGCTGTTTTTT
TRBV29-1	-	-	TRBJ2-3	CSGSSASTDTQYF	TGCAGCGGATCGTCAGCCAGCACAGATACGCAGTATTTT
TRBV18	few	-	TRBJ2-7	CASSPLVAYEQYF	TGTGCCAGCTCACCTTTGGTAGCCTACGAGCAGTACTTC
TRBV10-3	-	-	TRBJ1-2	CAIPTGLWGYTF	TGTGCCATCCCAACAGGCCTTTGGGGCTACACCTTC
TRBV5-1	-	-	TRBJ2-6	CASSLGSTGANVLTF	TGCGCCAGCAGCTTAGGCTCAACTGGGGCCAACGTCCTGACTTTC
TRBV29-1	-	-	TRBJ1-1	CSVDRGDTEAFF	TGCAGCGTTGACAGGGGAGACACTGAAGCTTTCTTT
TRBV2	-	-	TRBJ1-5	CASTTGDQPQHF	TGTGCCAGCACCACGGGGGATCAGCCCCAGCATTTT
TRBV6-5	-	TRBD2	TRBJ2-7	CASSHRSGGTNF	TGTGCCAGCAGCCATCGTAGCGGGGGGACCAACTTC
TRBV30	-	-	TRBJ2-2	CAWSDGKKATGELFF	TGTGCCTGGAGTGACGGGAAAAAGGCGACCGGGGAGCTGTTTTTT
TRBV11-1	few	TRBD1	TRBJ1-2	CASSLGQGFYGYTF	TGTGCCAGCAGCCTTGGACAGGGCTTTTATGGCTACACCTTC
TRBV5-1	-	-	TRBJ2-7	CASSPDGFYEQYF	TGCGCCAGCAGCCCGGACGGGTTCTACGAGCAGTACTTC
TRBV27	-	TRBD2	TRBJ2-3	CASSMTSGVTDTQYF	TGTGCCAGCAGTATGACTAGCGGGGTCACAGATACGCAGTATTTT
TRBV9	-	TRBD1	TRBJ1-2	CASSPIDSRTGKYGYTF	TGTGCCAGCAGCCCGATAGATTCTCGGACAGGGAAGTATGGCTACACCTTC
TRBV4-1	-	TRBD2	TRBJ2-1	CASSQERDLSSYNEQFF	TGCGCCAGCAGCCAGGAGCGGGACTTAAGCTCCTACAATGAGCAGTTCTTC
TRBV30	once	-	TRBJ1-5	CAWSEGASQPQHF	TGTGCCTGGAGTGAAGGGGCTAGCCAGCCCCAGCATTTT
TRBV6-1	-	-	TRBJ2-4	CASRLVGGAKNIQYF	TGTGCCAGCAGACTAGTAGGGGGAGCCAAAAACATTCAGTACTTC
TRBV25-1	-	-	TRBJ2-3	CASSEWIRPDTQYF	TGTGCCAGCAGTGAATGGATCAGACCGGATACGCAGTATTTT